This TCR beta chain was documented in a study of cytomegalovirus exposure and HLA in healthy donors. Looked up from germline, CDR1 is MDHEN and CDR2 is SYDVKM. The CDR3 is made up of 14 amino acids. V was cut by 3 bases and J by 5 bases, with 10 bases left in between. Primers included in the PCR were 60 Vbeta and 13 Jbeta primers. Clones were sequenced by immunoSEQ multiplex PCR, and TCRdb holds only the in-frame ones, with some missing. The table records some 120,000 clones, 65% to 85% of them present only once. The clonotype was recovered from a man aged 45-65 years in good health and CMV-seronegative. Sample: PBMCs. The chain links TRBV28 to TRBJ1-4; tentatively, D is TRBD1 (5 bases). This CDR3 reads CASSFRYRNEKLFF. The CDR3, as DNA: TGTGCCAGCAGTTTTCGTTACAGGAATGAAAAACTGTTTTTT.